One T cell receptor (beta chain) is described in this entry. Antigen specificity is unknown. Healthy people donating bone marrow made up the donors. The CDR3 runs to 14 residues. Germline V CDR1 and CDR2: LGHNT, FRNRAP. V lost 7 bases and J lost 3, with 14 bases in between. PCR involved 60 Vbeta and 13 Jbeta primers. The protocol was immunoSEQ multiplex PCR, while the TCRdb copy is restricted to in-frame clones and leaves out a portion. The specimen's table records tens of thousands of clones. The sample comes from a study of cytomegalovirus exposure and HLA in healthy donors. General study results and limits: The listing of roughly 160 TCR beta chains classed them as cytomegalovirus-associated.

The TCR comes from a woman aged 55-69 years in good health and CMV-seropositive. The gene calls are TRBV12-5 and TRBJ2-3; D is ambiguous. The source material was PBMCs. The CDR3 nucleotides read TGTGCTAGTGACTCGCCTCCCGGTACAGATACGCAGTATTTT. Translating it yields CASDSPPGTDTQYF.